Detailed here is one T cell receptor (beta chain). The antigen is unknown. The data were taken from a study of cytomegalovirus exposure and HLA in healthy donors. Study-wide background: Inside one of the first data releases sat about 85 million unique TCRs taken from HLA-typed donors.

Overall study results and limits: A later analysis appeared to link common viral pathogens to several of the most significant clusters.

PCR was performed using 60 Vbeta and 13 Jbeta primers. Generated by immunoSEQ multiplex PCR, the TCRdb table keeps only in-frame clones and is missing some. The sample has about 190,000 clones, more than 75% seen once. The CDR3 consists of 15 residues. The germline V gene has CDR1 SGHRS and CDR2 YFSETQ. V was trimmed by 2 bases and J by 3 bases, leaving 15 bases between them. V and J are TRBV5-1 and TRBJ2-7, with no clear D. The source of this sequence is a man in his thirties or forties in good health and CMV-seronegative. What was sequenced was PBMCs. The CDR3 region is CASSFEPPQDYEQYF. CDR3 bases: TGCGCCAGCAGCTTCGAGCCGCCCCAAGACTACGAGCAGTACTTC.